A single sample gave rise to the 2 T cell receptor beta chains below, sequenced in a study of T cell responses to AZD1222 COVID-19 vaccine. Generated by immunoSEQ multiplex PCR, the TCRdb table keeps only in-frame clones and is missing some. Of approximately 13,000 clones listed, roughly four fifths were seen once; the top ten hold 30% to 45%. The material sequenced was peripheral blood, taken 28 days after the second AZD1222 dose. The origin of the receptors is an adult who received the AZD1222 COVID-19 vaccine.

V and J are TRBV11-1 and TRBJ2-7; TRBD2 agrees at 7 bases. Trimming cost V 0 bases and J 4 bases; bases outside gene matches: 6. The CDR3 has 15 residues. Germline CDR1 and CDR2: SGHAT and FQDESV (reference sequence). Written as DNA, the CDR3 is TGTGCCAGCAGCTTAGCGGGAGGGCCTACGTACGAGCAGTACTTC. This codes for CASSLAGGPTYEQYF.

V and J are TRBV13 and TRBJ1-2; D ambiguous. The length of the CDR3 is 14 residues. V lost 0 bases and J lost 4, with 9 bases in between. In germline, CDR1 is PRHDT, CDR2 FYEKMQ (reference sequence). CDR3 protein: CASSLGPGAYGYTF. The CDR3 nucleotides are TGTGCCAGCAGCTTAGGACCAGGAGCCTATGGCTACACCTTC.